This T cell receptor beta chain was profiled in a study of PD-1 blockade in classical Hodgkin lymphoma. Every patient was affected by relapse after autologous stem cell transplantation, while exposure to brentuximab vedotin was not uniform. Points from the study as a whole: Some patients began nivolumab under 1 year after ASCT. These patients were excluded from later analyses. Newly diagnosed patients had baseline TCR diversity that was reportedly lower than that of healthy donors. Complete responders possessed baseline diversity comparable to newly diagnosed patients. CD4+ TCR diversity, unlike CD8+, climbed significantly by C4D1.

About this clone itself: Its specificity is unknown.

Sequencing used immunoSEQ multiplex PCR; TCRdb keeps in-frame clones, though not all of them. The table includes roughly 96,000 clones, 75% to 90% detected once. The length of the CDR3 is 15 residues. CDR1 is MNHEY, CDR2 SMNVEV, per germline (reference sequence). With V trimmed by 8 bases and J by 3 bases, 11 bases remained unmatched. The material sequenced was peripheral blood mononuclear cells (PBMCs), taken before the second cycle of nivolumab. This rearrangement joins TRBV27 to TRBJ2-7; 9 nucleotides line up with TRBD1. The clonotype was recovered from a human donor with classical Hodgkin lymphoma. The CDR3 region has the DNA TGTGCCAGCGCAGGGACTGGGACAGGGCGCTACGAGCAGTACTTC. Translation: CASAGTGTGRYEQYF.